This T cell receptor beta chain emerged from a study of blood T cell repertoires in COVID-19. Overall study: Researchers got acute and convalescent COVID-19 samples from the United States, Italy and Spain. PBMCs, B-cell-depleted T cells, or T cells provided the cDNA or gDNA that made up the material.

The V and J ends lost 2 bases and 11 bases, in that order; junction bases with no gene match: 16. Germline loops: CDR1 SGHRS, CDR2 YFSETQ. The CDR3 length is 16 residues. In the original processing: Amplification from reference gene primers served as the basis for estimated nucleated cell counts. Profiling relied on immunoSEQ multiplex PCR, and the TCRdb table lists in-frame clones only, not all of them. V and J calls and clone size are copied from that table; D and trimming were computed from the DNA. The sample includes about 74,000 clones, almost 85% of them seen just once. The chain is built from TRBV5-1 and TRBJ1-2, with TRBD1 matching over 9 bases. The sequence came from a man in his 70s with acute or convalescent COVID-19. Sequences were obtained from peripheral blood. The CDR3 protein is CASSLPTGGETEEYTF. CDR3 in DNA: TGCGCCAGCAGCTTACCGACAGGGGGGGAAACTGAAGAGTACACCTTC.